A single sample is the source of the 32 T cell receptor beta chains below, sequenced in a study of T cell responses to AZD1222 COVID-19 vaccine. TCRdb keeps only in-frame clones here, not all; method: immunoSEQ multiplex PCR. The table includes 200,000 or so clones, 87% detected once. The specimen was peripheral blood, collected on day 0 of MenACWY control vaccination. The receptors stem from an adult in good health.

The gene calls are TRBV28 and TRBJ1-1, with D uncertain. The V gene's germline CDR1 is MDHEN and CDR2 SYDVKM. The CDR3 totals 13 residues. Trimming stripped 3 bases from V and 2 bases from J, with 7 bases between. This CDR3 is CASSLSDNTEAFF. DNA for the CDR3: TGTGCCAGCAGTTTGTCGGATAACACTGAAGCTTTCTTT.

In DNA, the CDR3 is TGTGCCAGCAGACCCCGCGTCCGACAGTATCCAAGCTACGAGCAGTACTTC. It yields the protein CASRPRVRQYPSYEQYF. This chain uses TRBV7-8 with TRBJ2-7; maybe TRBD1 (5 bases). The V end was cut by 6 bases, the J end by 3 bases, with 24 bases between. CDR1 SGHVS and CDR2 FQNEAQ come from the germline V gene. The CDR3 has 17 residues.

This clone appeared once. The V and J genes are TRBV9 and TRBJ1-6; D might be TRBD1 (5 bases). With 3 bases removed from V and 5 bases from J, the gap between germline ends came to 12 bases. The CDR3 length is 15 residues. Germline V lookup: CDR1 SGDLS, CDR2 YYNGEE. CDR3 protein: CASSAGTGDNSPLHF. The CDR3 coding sequence is TGTGCCAGCAGCGCCGGGACGGGAGATAATTCACCCCTCCACTTT.

The chain links TRBV5-1 to TRBJ1-6, with 10 bases that match TRBD1. Germline V gene data show CDR1 as SGHRS and CDR2 as YFSETQ. This CDR3 has 15 residues. Unmatched junction bases numbered 9, after V lost 7 bases and J lost 8 bases. CDR3 in DNA: TGCGCCAGCGACCTGACCGGGACAGGGGATTCACCCCTCCACTTT. Amino acids: CASDLTGTGDSPLHF.

The V and J genes are TRBV11-3 and TRBJ2-2, with a tentative D call TRBD2 (6 bases). V lost 4 bases to trimming and J lost 3 bases, with 18 bases between them. This CDR3 has 17 residues. From germline, CDR1 is SGHNT and CDR2 YENEEA. CDR3: CASSWGFGVADTGELFF. CDR3 DNA sequence: TGTGCCAGCAGCTGGGGGTTTGGGGTAGCGGACACCGGGGAGCTGTTTTTT.

The chain links TRBV4-3 to TRBJ1-1; no definite D call. Germline loops: CDR1 LGHNA, CDR2 YSLEER. Trimming stripped 1 base from V and 0 bases from J, with 6 bases between. The CDR3 has 14 residues. The CDR3 loop reads CASSQGSMNTEAFF. CDR3 nucleotides: TGCGCCAGCAGCCAAGGCAGCATGAACACTGAAGCTTTCTTT.

The V gene is TRBV2, the J gene TRBJ2-5; D is undetermined. Looked up from germline, CDR1 is SNHLY and CDR2 is FYNNEI. This CDR3 is 11 amino acids long. V was trimmed by 3 bases and J by 5 bases, leaving 4 bases between them. The CDR3 loop is CASSDEETQYF. The CDR3 DNA reads as TGTGCCAGCAGTGACGAGGAGACCCAGTACTTC.

CDR3 sequence (DNA): TGTGCCAGCAGTTTTCTAGGTGGTACTGAAGCTTTCTTT. Translation gives CASSFLGGTEAFF. The chain is built from TRBV27 and TRBJ1-1; unclear D gene. The germline V gene encodes CDR1 MNHEY and CDR2 SMNVEV (reference sequence). The CDR3 is made up of 13 amino acids. Trimming removed 3 bases from V and 5 bases from J, with 10 bases in between.

V usage is TRBV9 and J usage is TRBJ1-2; a weak D match, TRBD1 (5 bases). The CDR3 sequence is 12 residues long. Trimming removed 7 bases from V and 5 bases from J, with 12 bases in between. Germline CDR1 and CDR2: SGDLS and YYNGEE. The CDR3 spells CASGGGRYGYTF. CDR3 bases: TGTGCCAGCGGTGGGGGAAGGTATGGCTACACCTTC.

The chain links TRBV30 to TRBJ2-7; the match to TRBD1 covers 10 bases. Unmatched junction bases numbered 6, after V lost 2 bases and J lost 2 bases. Germline V gene sequence: CDR1 GTSNPN, CDR2 SVGIG (reference sequence). CDR3 length: 15 residues. This chain's CDR3 is CAWSSPDRGAYEQYF. CDR3 coding DNA: TGTGCCTGGAGTTCCCCGGACAGGGGGGCCTACGAGCAGTACTTC.

V and J are TRBV11-3 and TRBJ2-7; no clear D. The germline V and J ends were trimmed by 5 bases and 4 bases, with 9 bases remaining between them. Germline CDR1 reads SGHNT; CDR2 reads YENEEA. This CDR3 has 12 amino acids. The CDR3 reads CASSKKGYEQYF. The CDR3 region has the DNA TGTGCCAGCAGCAAAAAGGGTTACGAGCAGTACTTC. The entire variable domain, with the rest obtained from reference TRBV11-3 and TRBJ2-7, is as follows: EAGVVQSPRYKIIEKKQPVAFWCNPISGHNTLYWYLQNLGQGPELLIRYENEEAVDDSQLPKDRFSAERLKGVDSTLKIQPAELGDSAVYLCASSKKGYEQYFGPGTRLTVT.

This clone came up once. The chain recombines TRBV3-1 (or the pseudogene TRBV3-2) with TRBJ2-3; D possibly matches TRBD1 or TRBD2 (5 bases each). The CDR3 is made up of 16 amino acids. CDR1 LGHDT and CDR2 YNNKEL come from the germline V gene (reference sequence). V shed 1 base and J shed 4 bases, with 15 bases lying between them. The CDR3 spells CASSQGGSGSSDTQYF. The CDR3 nucleotides are TGTGCCAGCAGCCAAGGGGGCAGCGGATCCTCAGATACGCAGTATTTT.

The sample holds a few counts of this clone. The genes are TRBV7-2 and TRBJ1-5; 7 bases map to TRBD1. V dropped 4 bases and J dropped 6; count of bases not matched to a gene: 6. CDR1 and CDR2 (germline): SGHTA, FQGNSA. The CDR3 runs 14 residues. The CDR3 loop reads CASSSRGFGQPQHF. As DNA, the CDR3 is TGTGCCAGCAGCTCCAGGGGGTTTGGTCAGCCCCAGCATTTT.

The chain links TRBV7-3 to TRBJ2-1, with 10 bases identical to TRBD2. The CDR3 spans 14 residues. V lost 4 bases, J lost 8 bases, and 5 bases stayed unmatched. Germline CDR1 SGHTA, CDR2 FQGTGA. CDR3 sequence (DNA): TGTGCCAGCAGCTCCACGAGCGGGAGGGATGAGCAGTTCTTC. This sequence encodes CASSSTSGRDEQFF.

The chain recombines TRBV19 with TRBJ2-7, with 7 bases that match TRBD1. Germline V gene sequence: CDR1 LNHDA, CDR2 SQIVND (reference sequence). This CDR3 is built from 13 residues. V lost 5 bases, J lost 7 bases, and 8 bases stayed unmatched. The CDR3, as DNA: TGTGCCAGTAGTGAGACAGGGTTTAGGGAGCAGTACTTC. Its protein is CASSETGFREQYF.

The rearrangement links TRBV6-5 to TRBJ2-7; D not certain. Trimming cost V 5 bases and J 3 bases, with 11 bases left between them. This CDR3 region has 13 residues. CDR1 is MNHEY and CDR2 is SVGAGI in the germline V gene. DNA for the CDR3: TGTGCCAGCAGTCTCTATATGGGCTACGAGCAGTACTTC. Translated, it gives CASSLYMGYEQYF.

This rearrangement joins TRBV5-1 to TRBJ2-7; D is unclear. Trimming removed 4 bases from V and 2 bases from J, with 10 bases in between. Germline V gene sequence: CDR1 SGHRS, CDR2 YFSETQ. CDR3 length: 13 amino acids. Written as DNA, the CDR3 is TGCGCCAGCAGCCCTAGGAACGCCTACGAGCAGTACTTC. It codes for CASSPRNAYEQYF.

V and J are TRBV3-1 (or the pseudogene TRBV3-2) and TRBJ1-4, with 7 nucleotides matching TRBD1. The germline CDR1 and CDR2 sequences are LGHDT and YNNKEL (reference sequence). With V trimmed by 5 bases and J by 8 bases, 14 bases remained unmatched. The CDR3 is made up of 16 amino acids. CDR3: CASSALDRAPREKLFF. CDR3 bases: TGTGCCAGCAGCGCTCTAGACAGGGCTCCTCGCGAAAAACTGTTTTTT.

The chain joins TRBV5-1 to TRBJ1-3; no firm D call. Trimming cost V 0 bases and J 3 bases, with 4 bases left between them. Germline assignment: CDR1 SGHRS and CDR2 YFSETQ. The CDR3 loop spans 13 amino acids. The CDR3 reads CASSLGGGNTIYF. CDR3 bases: TGCGCCAGCAGCTTGGGGGGTGGAAACACCATATATTTT.

The gene calls are TRBV4-2 and TRBJ1-5; no firm D call. The germline CDR1 and CDR2 sequences are LGHNA and YNFKEQ. The V and J ends lost 1 base and 5 bases respectively, with 12 bases between them. The CDR3 totals 15 residues. The CDR3 loop reads CASSQATTADQPQHF. The CDR3, as DNA: TGTGCCAGCAGCCAAGCGACGACCGCCGATCAGCCCCAGCATTTT.

This chain connects TRBV6-1 to TRBJ2-7, with 7 bases fitting TRBD1. The J segment lost 3 bases and the V segment lost 2 bases, leaving 7 bases of the junction unmatched. The CDR3 is made up of 15 amino acids. Per the germline V gene, CDR1 is MNHNS and CDR2 is SASEGT. CDR3 in amino acids: CASSEYPTGIYEQYF. CDR3 DNA sequence: TGTGCCAGCAGTGAATATCCGACAGGGATCTACGAGCAGTACTTC.

The rearrangement links TRBV28 to TRBJ2-3; TRBD2 matches 11 bases. The CDR3 spans 20 residues. The V segment lost 4 bases and the J segment 0 bases; nucleotides outside the gene matches: 15. The germline V gene has CDR1 MDHEN and CDR2 SYDVKM. CDR3 DNA: TGTGCCAGCAGTTCCTCCCCCTCCGGGACTAGCGGTGCCAGCACAGATACGCAGTATTTT. It yields the protein CASSSSPSGTSGASTDTQYF.

This clone was seen only once. The rearrangement links TRBV20-1 to TRBJ1-2; no firm D call. Trimming cost V 0 bases and J 7 bases, with 3 bases left between them. Germline V lookup: CDR1 DFQATT, CDR2 SNEGSKA (reference sequence). The CDR3 is made up of 10 amino acids. The CDR3: CSARDSGYTF. As DNA, the CDR3 is TGCAGTGCTAGAGATAGTGGCTACACCTTC.

This chain links TRBV28 with TRBJ1-1; D gene unclear. Trimming left V 3 bases short and J 7 bases short, with 6 bases between. This CDR3 has 11 residues. Germline CDR1 MDHEN, CDR2 SYDVKM. The CDR3 sequence is CASSFVDEAFF. CDR3 bases: TGTGCCAGCAGTTTTGTCGATGAAGCTTTCTTT.

This clone showed up just once. The chain couples TRBV28 to TRBJ2-7, with D hard to call. V lost 3 bases and J lost 3, with 6 bases in between. Per germline, CDR1 MDHEN and CDR2 SYDVKM. The CDR3 has 12 amino acids. CDR3 coding DNA: TGTGCCAGCAGTTTGGCGCTCTACGAGCAGTACTTC. It is translated as CASSLALYEQYF.

The chain has TRBV7-2 and TRBJ2-3, with unresolved D. The V end was cut by 5 bases, the J end by 0 bases, with 12 bases between. The CDR3 consists of 15 residues. Germline V CDR1 and CDR2: SGHTA, FQGNSA. CDR3: CASSSSTSSTDTQYF. The CDR3 nucleotides read TGTGCCAGCAGCAGTAGTACTTCTAGCACAGATACGCAGTATTTT.

This chain joins TRBV28 and TRBJ1-1, with D unclear. With 1 base removed from V and 2 bases from J, the gap between germline ends came to 8 bases. The CDR3 consists of 14 residues. CDR1 is MDHEN, CDR2 SYDVKM, per germline. Here the CDR3 reads CASSLSPANTEAFF. As DNA, the CDR3 is TGTGCCAGCAGTTTATCCCCAGCCAACACTGAAGCTTTCTTT. The entire variable domain, with the rest obtained from reference TRBV28 and TRBJ1-1, is as follows: DVKVTQSSRYLVKRTGEKVFLECVQDMDHENMFWYRQDPGLGLRLIYFSYDVKMKEKGDIPEGYSVSREKKERFSLILESASTNQTSMYLCASSLSPANTEAFFGQGTRLTVV.

This clone was observed once. The J gene is TRBJ1-5, the V gene TRBV18; 9 nucleotides line up with TRBD1. The V gene end was trimmed by 3 bases and the J gene end by 0 bases; junction bases not matched to a gene: 24. Germline V gives CDR1 KGHSH, CDR2 LQKENI. The CDR3 is made up of 23 amino acids. The CDR3 here is CASSPHLFLHCDRGVYSNQPQHF. Here the CDR3 DNA reads TGTGCCAGCTCACCCCACCTGTTTTTGCACTGTGACAGGGGGGTTTATAGCAATCAGCCCCAGCATTTT.

This clone was counted between two and nine times. The rearrangement joins TRBV10-3 to TRBJ1-1, with D maybe TRBD1 (6 bases). From germline, CDR1 is ENHRY and CDR2 SYGVKD. This CDR3 contains 17 residues. V was trimmed by 5 bases and J by 0 bases, leaving 19 bases between them. The CDR3 DNA reads TGTGCCATCAGTAAAACAGGGAGGGGGGACTTGAACACTGAAGCTTTCTTT. This gives the protein CAISKTGRGDLNTEAFF.

V and J are TRBV7-9 and TRBJ2-2; TRBD2 matches at 7 bases. CDR1 SEHNR and CDR2 FQNEAQ come from the germline V gene (reference sequence). V lost 3 bases, J lost 5 bases, and 6 bases stayed unmatched. There are 15 residues in the CDR3. This chain's CDR3 is CASSLRELDTGELFF. The CDR3 region has the DNA TGTGCCAGCAGCTTGCGGGAGTTAGATACCGGGGAGCTGTTTTTT.

J is TRBJ2-5 and V is TRBV4-2; D might be TRBD1 or TRBD2, each matching 5 bases. CDR1 and CDR2 (germline): LGHNA, YNFKEQ. The CDR3 spans 15 residues. Trimming stripped 2 bases from V and 4 bases from J, with 14 bases between. CDR3 in DNA: TGTGCCAGCAGCCAAACGCAAGGGACGATAGAGACCCAGTACTTC. It codes for CASSQTQGTIETQYF.

The chain carries TRBV4-2 and TRBJ1-1; 7 bases are shared with TRBD1. Germline V lookup: CDR1 LGHNA, CDR2 YNFKEQ. V was pared by 3 bases and J by 1 base, with 5 bases of the junction left unmatched. The length of the CDR3 is 15 residues. The CDR3: CASSHDAGGNTEAFF. The CDR3 coding sequence is TGTGCCAGCAGCCATGACGCAGGGGGGAACACTGAAGCTTTCTTT.